These 21 T cell receptor beta chains share one sample of origin, sequenced in a study of cytomegalovirus exposure and HLA in healthy donors (dated by TCRdb to 2017 to 2019). Receptor amplification or capture employed the immunoSEQ multiplex PCR assay. Entries here come from immuneACCESS through TCRdb and include only in-frame sequences with V and J called. Some clones fail to appear in such tables; in the studies checked, an unresolved V gene covers under half of the shortfall, and the cause of the remainder is unknown. Counted in this sample were some 120,000 clones; over 85% of them appeared once. Of the sample, 1.9% is held by the ten largest clones. Sample: PBMCs. The receptors stem from a woman aged 18 to 35 in good health and CMV-seronegative.

V gene TRBV18 combines with J gene TRBJ2-7; a possible D gene is TRBD1 (5 bases). CDR3 length: 14 residues. V dropped 5 bases and J dropped 3 bases, with 14 bases sitting between them. The germline V gene has CDR1 KGHSH and CDR2 LQKENI. The CDR3 reads CASSEGARRYEQYF. The CDR3 DNA reads TGTGCCAGCTCAGAAGGGGCCAGACGCTACGAGCAGTACTTC.

This rearrangement joins TRBV4-2 to TRBJ2-3; 9 bases match TRBD2. The junction had 3 bases not matched to a gene; V was cut back by 0 bases and J by 2 bases. CDR3 size: 16 residues. Germline V gives CDR1 LGHNA, CDR2 YNFKEQ. The CDR3 bases are TGTGCCAGCAGCCAAGAGTCTAGCGGGGCCACAGATACGCAGTATTTT. It encodes CASSQESSGATDTQYF.

This clone was picked up a small number of times. The chain couples TRBV27 to TRBJ2-1, with 10 bases fitting TRBD2. This CDR3 comprises 14 residues. CDR1 and CDR2 from the germline V gene are MNHEY and SMNVEV (reference sequence). V lost 5 bases to trimming and J lost 8 bases; unmatched junction nucleotides: 6. Here the CDR3 reads CASSQGLAIDEQFF. The CDR3 DNA reads as TGTGCCAGCAGTCAGGGACTAGCGATCGATGAGCAGTTCTTC.

The chain employs TRBV7-9 and TRBJ2-5; weak D call: TRBD1 (5 bases). Per germline, CDR1 SEHNR and CDR2 FQNEAQ (reference sequence). Deletions cut 4 bases from V and 3 bases from J, with 12 bases between. This CDR3 contains 14 residues. CDR3 nucleotides: TGTGCCAGCAGCTCCTCGGGCAGGGAAGAGACCCAGTACTTC. Translation gives CASSSSGREETQYF.

The CDR3 loop reads CASSLQGHGYTF. DNA for the CDR3: TGTGCCAGCAGCCTACAGGGCCATGGCTACACCTTC. The rearrangement uses TRBV6-5 and TRBJ1-2; D may be TRBD1 (6 bases). The ends were cut back, 6 bases at V and 6 bases at J, with 11 bases in the middle. The CDR3 spans 12 residues. Germline lookup yields CDR1 MNHEY and CDR2 SVGAGI.

The CDR3 bases are TGTGCCAGCAGCGGCATCTCGGGACAGGGATCTTACGAGCAGTACTTC. Its translation is CASSGISGQGSYEQYF. The V call is TRBV13, the J call TRBJ2-7, with 9 positions matching TRBD1. The CDR3 extends over 16 amino acids. Germline V gene sequence: CDR1 PRHDT, CDR2 FYEKMQ (reference sequence). After removal of 5 bases from V and 4 bases from J, the junction contained 12 bases not matched to a gene.

The chain joins TRBV30 to TRBJ1-3; TRBD1 is a possible D gene (5 bases). The V gene's germline CDR1 is GTSNPN and CDR2 SVGIG (reference sequence). V was shortened by 2 bases and J by 1 base, with 12 bases between the two germline ends. This CDR3 has 15 residues. CDR3 sequence reads: CAWSSPGLSGNTIYF. CDR3 in DNA: TGTGCCTGGAGTAGTCCAGGGCTTTCTGGAAACACCATATATTTT.

This chain connects TRBV18 to TRBJ2-2, with D perhaps matching TRBD2 (5 bases). Germline lookup yields CDR1 KGHSH and CDR2 LQKENI. This CDR3 has 14 residues. V was clipped by 2 bases and J by 6 bases, with 10 bases between them. CDR3 region: CASSPGGGPGELFF. CDR3 sequence (DNA): TGTGCCAGCTCACCAGGTGGCGGGCCCGGGGAGCTGTTTTTT.

This sequence joins TRBV6-4 and TRBJ2-2, with D maybe TRBD2 (5 bases). The CDR3 sequence is 16 residues long. V dropped 8 bases and J dropped 2 bases, with 18 bases sitting between them. CDR1 is MRHNA, CDR2 SNTAGT, per germline. The CDR3 DNA reads TGTGCCAGCCCGCTGGTAGCGAAAGTTAACACCGGGGAGCTGTTTTTT. Translation gives CASPLVAKVNTGELFF.

The V and J genes are TRBV2 and TRBJ2-3; D might be TRBD1 (6 bases). The CDR3 loop spans 13 amino acids. Between the trimmed V and J ends, which lost 3 bases and 11 bases, there was a span of 15 bases. Germline V CDR1 and CDR2: SNHLY, FYNNEI. The CDR3 region is CASSETGSARQYF. In DNA form, the CDR3 reads TGTGCCAGCAGTGAGACAGGTTCGGCGCGGCAGTATTTT.

The chain carries TRBV19 and TRBJ1-2; TRBD1 agrees at 9 bases. Germline CDR1 is LNHDA and CDR2 is SQIVND (reference sequence). This CDR3 is 13 amino acids long. With 3 bases clipped from V and 10 bases from J, the junction kept 6 bases outside the gene matches. The CDR3 loop reads CASSIGQGSIYTF. CDR3 nucleotide sequence: TGTGCCAGTAGTATCGGACAGGGGTCCATCTACACCTTC.

CDR3 protein: CASSYSVGQGHTDTQYF. CDR3 DNA: TGTGCCAGCAGTTATTCAGTGGGACAGGGCCACACAGATACGCAGTATTTT. The chain links TRBV6-9 to TRBJ2-3; 9 nucleotides agree with TRBD1. The CDR3 runs to 17 residues. V shed 0 bases and J 2 bases; nucleotides not matched to a gene: 6. Per germline, CDR1 MNHGY and CDR2 SVAAGI.

V is TRBV7-2 and J is TRBJ1-5; 8 nucleotides agree with TRBD1. Looked up from germline, CDR1 is SGHTA and CDR2 is FQGNSA. The length of the CDR3 is 17 residues. J lost 4 bases, V lost 5 bases, and 13 bases had no gene match. This CDR3 reads CASSKETGTGANQPQHF. Written as DNA, the CDR3 is TGTGCCAGCAGCAAAGAAACCGGGACAGGAGCTAATCAGCCCCAGCATTTT.

The J gene is TRBJ2-2, the V gene TRBV11-2; 10 bases agree with TRBD1. Trimming took 5 bases from V and 5 from J; bases not matched to a gene: 5. The CDR3 is made up of 15 amino acids. The germline V gene encodes CDR1 SGHAT and CDR2 FQNNGV. CDR3 DNA: TGTGCCAGCAGCCGAGGACAGGGGGGTACCGGGGAGCTGTTTTTT. As protein: CASSRGQGGTGELFF. The whole variable domain, filled in from reference TRBV11-2 and TRBJ2-2, reads EAGVAQSPRYKIIEKRQSVAFWCNPISGHATLYWYQQILGQGPKLLIQFQNNGVVDDSQLPKDRFSAERLKGVDSTLKIQPAKLEDSAVYLCASSRGQGGTGELFFGEGSRLTVL.

This sequence joins TRBV6-5 and TRBJ1-2; a weak D match, TRBD1 (6 bases). Per the germline V gene, CDR1 is MNHEY and CDR2 is SVGAGI. This CDR3 has 16 residues. Trimming cost V 0 bases and J 4 bases, with 15 bases left between them. CDR3 protein: CASSYSSWTVLYGYTF. The CDR3 DNA reads TGTGCCAGCAGTTACTCGAGCTGGACAGTGCTCTATGGCTACACCTTC.

This chain links TRBV30 with TRBJ2-3; 8 bases align to TRBD2. Germline CDR1 reads GTSNPN; CDR2 reads SVGIG (reference sequence). The junction had 5 bases not matched to a gene; V was cut back by 1 base and J by 2 bases. The CDR3 loop spans 15 amino acids. The CDR3 DNA is TGTGCCTGGAGTGCGGGGCGGGGGGCCACAGATACGCAGTATTTT. It yields the protein CAWSAGRGATDTQYF.

This clone has only a few counts. This chain links TRBV19 with TRBJ2-7; perhaps TRBD1 as D (6 bases). This CDR3 comprises 15 residues. The V gene lost 6 bases and the J gene lost 3 bases, with 18 bases spanning the gap. Germline-derived CDR1 and CDR2 are LNHDA and SQIVND (reference sequence). CDR3 DNA: TGTGCCAGTAGAGGGTCCGGGACACAAGACTACGAGCAGTACTTC. Protein sequence: CASRGSGTQDYEQYF. The full variable domain, in which reference TRBV19 and TRBJ2-7 provide the parts outside the CDR3, is DGGITQSPKYLFRKEGQNVTLSCEQNLNHDAMYWYRQDPGQGLRLIYYSQIVNDFQKGDIAEGYSVSREKKESFPLTVTSAQKNPTAFYLCASRGSGTQDYEQYFGPGTRLTVT.

The chain recombines TRBV27 with TRBJ2-5; 9 nucleotides match TRBD2. Germline V gives CDR1 MNHEY, CDR2 SMNVEV (reference sequence). V was pared by 2 bases and J by 5 bases, with 6 bases of the junction left unmatched. This CDR3 spans 15 amino acids. DNA of the CDR3: TGTGCCAGCAGTTTACGACTAGCGGTTTGGGAGACCCAGTACTTC. Amino acid sequence: CASSLRLAVWETQYF.

V gene TRBV19 combines with J gene TRBJ1-2; D ambiguous. Germline V CDR1 and CDR2: LNHDA, SQIVND (reference sequence). CDR3 length: 13 amino acids. V lost 0 bases to trimming and J lost 8 bases, with 10 bases between them. The CDR3 bases are TGTGCCAGTAGTATAGATCGAAGGGAGGGCTACACCTTC. It translates to CASSIDRREGYTF.

The chain couples TRBV6-4 to TRBJ2-2; perhaps TRBD2 as D (5 bases). The V end lost 3 bases, the J end lost 3 bases, and 8 bases lay between the germline ends. From germline, CDR1 is MRHNA and CDR2 SNTAGT. This CDR3 spans 14 amino acids. Here the CDR3 reads CASSEPSHTGELFF. CDR3 bases: TGTGCCAGCAGTGAACCTAGCCACACCGGGGAGCTGTTTTTT.

The rearrangement joins TRBV19 to TRBJ2-7; no reliable D call. The V gene lost 3 bases and the J gene lost 2 bases, with 11 bases spanning the gap. The CDR3 totals 14 residues. Germline CDR1 and CDR2: LNHDA and SQIVND (reference sequence). The CDR3 DNA follows: TGTGCCAGTAGTATGACCGGCGGTACCTACGAGCAGTACTTC. Amino acids: CASSMTGGTYEQYF.